This TCR beta chain was identified during a study of cytomegalovirus exposure and HLA in healthy donors. Study results and limitations: A later analysis, which compared TCR beta chains of equal frequency, found the HLA-associated ones more clonally expanded. More than 15,000 TCR beta sequences were associated with HLA alleles at 0.05 false discovery rate in a later analysis. An assumption of roughly uniform sequencing depth across donors underlay the presence/absence analyses.

Germline V gives CDR1 MNHNS, CDR2 SASEGT. CDR3 length equals 15 residues. V lost 6 bases to trimming and J lost 3 bases; unmatched junction nucleotides: 6. This clone has only one observation. Antigen specificity is unknown. The PCR contained 60 Vbeta and 13 Jbeta primers. Method: immunoSEQ multiplex PCR; TCRdb's copy keeps in-frame clones and lacks some. The data show 160,000 or so clones, with roughly four fifths seen just once and around 0.52% held by the top ten. At collection, donors were nominally healthy, but unrecorded immune exposures were probable. The TCR sequence derives from a woman in her fifties or sixties in good health and CMV-seronegative. The J gene is TRBJ2-7, the V gene TRBV6-1, with 12 bases fitting TRBD2. Sample: PBMCs. CDR3 in amino acids: CASRGTSGLYYEQYF. CDR3 bases: TGTGCCAGCAGGGGGACTAGCGGGTTATACTACGAGCAGTACTTC.